This T cell receptor (beta chain) was sequenced for a study of cytomegalovirus exposure and HLA in healthy donors. Assay used: immunoSEQ multiplex PCR; TCRdb lists only in-frame clones, some missing. The sample includes 50,000 to 80,000 clones, more than 85% seen only once; the top ten take approximately 1.7%. V lost 7 bases and J lost 4; bases outside the gene matches: 12. Germline CDR1 GTSNPN, CDR2 SVGIG (reference sequence). The CDR3 sequence is 14 residues long. The donors were in the roughly 110-subject validation cohort, distinct from the approximately 670-subject first cohort. As for this clone: Its antigen is still unknown.

Study results and limitations: Using the classifier, cytomegalovirus status was reportedly diagnosed with high specificity and sensitivity. The authors enumerated over 150 TCR beta chains as linked to cytomegalovirus. In vitro experiments confirmed that a few CMV-associated chains were specific for CMV antigens.

Sequenced: PBMCs. This sequence originates from a woman aged 18 to 35 in good health and CMV-seronegative. The genes are TRBV30 and TRBJ1-2, with 7 nucleotides matching TRBD1. DNA for the CDR3: TGTGCCTCCTCCCGGGACAGAATAGCCTATGGCTACACCTTC. It yields the protein CASSRDRIAYGYTF.